Below are 23 T cell receptor beta chains sequenced from a single sample in a study of Tregs in tolerant kidney transplant recipients. Using immunoSEQ multiplex PCR, the repertoire was profiled, and TCRdb retains in-frame clones only, with some absent. The table lists about 240,000 clones, approximately 84% of them singletons. Sequenced input: CD4+ T cells from blood. The receptors were gathered from a human donor in good health.

This chain links TRBV19 with TRBJ2-5, with 11 bases matching TRBD2. J lost 4 bases, V lost 8 bases, and 9 bases had no gene match. This CDR3 has 15 amino acids. CDR1 is LNHDA and CDR2 is SQIVND in the germline V gene (reference sequence). The CDR3 loop is CASQTSGGGGETQYF. CDR3 in DNA: TGTGCCAGTCAAACTAGCGGGGGTGGAGGAGAGACCCAGTACTTC.

The rearrangement links TRBV4-1 to TRBJ2-3; D might be TRBD2 (6 bases). The CDR3 covers 15 residues. Germline assignment: CDR1 MGHRA and CDR2 YSYEKL. Trimming pared 2 bases from V and 4 bases from J, leaving 13 bases between. The CDR3 nucleotides are TGCGCCAGCAGCCAACTCTCCGGGACTGCAGATACGCAGTATTTT. Residues: CASSQLSGTADTQYF.

This chain connects TRBV7-8 to TRBJ2-7, with D maybe TRBD2 (5 bases). CDR3 size: 12 residues. Looked up from germline, CDR1 is SGHVS and CDR2 is FQNEAQ. Trimming cost V 1 base and J 7 bases, with 8 bases left between them. The CDR3 loop is CASSLGRGEQYF. In DNA, the CDR3 is TGTGCCAGCAGCTTAGGCCGGGGAGAGCAGTACTTC. Variable domain in full (rest from reference TRBV7-8 and TRBJ2-7): GAGVSQSPRYKVAKRGQDVALRCDPISGHVSLFWYQQALGQGPEFLTYFQNEAQLDKSGLPSDRFFAERPEGSVSTLKIQRTQQEDSAVYLCASSLGRGEQYFGPGTRLTVT.

V is TRBV2 and J is TRBJ2-7; D gene unclear. CDR3 length: 12 amino acids. Germline lookup yields CDR1 SNHLY and CDR2 FYNNEI. Between the trimmed V and J ends, which lost 0 bases and 7 bases, there was a span of 7 bases. This CDR3 reads CASSEAALEQYF. CDR3 coding DNA: TGTGCCAGCAGTGAAGCAGCCTTGGAGCAGTACTTC.

This clone was recorded once. This sequence joins TRBV19 and TRBJ1-5, with TRBD1 matching over 10 bases. Germline loops: CDR1 LNHDA, CDR2 SQIVND (reference sequence). The CDR3 runs to 14 residues. The trim removed 6 bases at V and 7 bases at J, leaving 6 bases unmatched. CDR3 DNA sequence: TGTGCCAGTAGCCTGACAGGGGGCAGGCAGCCCCAGCATTTT. This sequence encodes CASSLTGGRQPQHF.

Of note for this clone: Other DNA sequences in the same sample also yield this CDR3. This rearrangement joins TRBV6-5 to TRBJ1-5; 11 positions agree with TRBD1. V shed 2 bases, J shed 8 bases, and the junction held 5 bases outside the gene matches. From germline, CDR1 is MNHEY and CDR2 SVGAGI. The CDR3 is made up of 15 amino acids. CDR3 nucleotide sequence: TGTGCCAGCAGTTACGGGGGGACAGGGGGTGAGCCCCAGCATTTT. Protein product: CASSYGGTGGEPQHF.

This clone was observed once. The CDR3 protein is CASSLRDRGLETQYF. As DNA, the CDR3 is TGCGCCAGCAGCTTGCGGGACAGGGGGTTGGAGACCCAGTACTTC. The chain links TRBV5-1 to TRBJ2-5, with 11 bases that match TRBD1. The germline gives CDR1 SGHRS, CDR2 YFSETQ. V lost 1 base to trimming and J lost 5 bases; unmatched junction nucleotides: 4. This CDR3 has 15 amino acids. Drawing the rest from reference TRBV5-1 and TRBJ2-5, the complete variable domain is KAGVTQTPRYLIKTRGQQVTLSCSPISGHRSVSWYQQTPGQGLQFLFEYFSETQRNKGNFPGRFSGRQFSNSRSEMNVSTLELGDSALYLCASSLRDRGLETQYFGPGTRLLVL.

The sample holds a few counts of this clone. The rearrangement uses TRBV2 and TRBJ1-2; 8 nucleotides match TRBD1. V dropped 6 bases and J dropped 3; count of bases not matched to a gene: 15. The length of the CDR3 is 17 residues. Germline CDR1 reads SNHLY; CDR2 reads FYNNEI. As DNA, the CDR3 is TGTGCCAGCAGCCTCCAGGGGGCCTCACCCGGGGACTATGGCTACACCTTC. The encoded protein is CASSLQGASPGDYGYTF.

The chain joins TRBV7-2 to TRBJ2-5, with 10 positions matching TRBD2. CDR1 SGHTA and CDR2 FQGNSA come from the germline V gene. The CDR3 totals 18 residues. The trim removed 1 base at V and 1 base at J, leaving 9 bases unmatched. CDR3 nucleotides: TGTGCCAGCAGCTTAGGGAACGTAGCGGGAGGACGCCAAGAGACCCAGTACTTC. Protein sequence: CASSLGNVAGGRQETQYF.

The rearrangement uses TRBV30 and TRBJ2-5, with a possible D match to TRBD1 (6 bases). Germline assignment: CDR1 GTSNPN and CDR2 SVGIG (reference sequence). Trimming took 3 bases from V and 4 from J, leaving 18 bases between them. The CDR3 has 15 amino acids. The CDR3 here is CAWSRDSIRGETQYF. DNA for the CDR3: TGTGCCTGGAGCCGCGACTCAATCAGGGGAGAGACCCAGTACTTC.

V and J are TRBV5-1 and TRBJ2-7, with D perhaps being TRBD1 or TRBD2 (6 bases each). The CDR3 has 15 amino acids. Germline CDR1 and CDR2: SGHRS and YFSETQ. Trimming pared 0 bases from V and 4 bases from J, leaving 14 bases between. CDR3 amino acids: CASSLDLGAGYEQYF. The CDR3 coding sequence is TGCGCCAGCAGCTTGGATCTGGGGGCGGGATACGAGCAGTACTTC.

This chain links TRBV5-1 with TRBJ1-1; no clear D gene. This CDR3 has 16 residues. Germline lookup yields CDR1 SGHRS and CDR2 YFSETQ. The V gene lost 6 bases and the J gene lost 0 bases, with 18 bases spanning the gap. This chain's CDR3 is CASTRGPVGVNTEAFF. The CDR3 DNA reads as TGCGCCAGCACCCGCGGCCCAGTGGGTGTGAACACTGAAGCTTTCTTT.

The V gene is TRBV30, the J gene TRBJ1-2; D unresolved. This CDR3 contains 11 residues. Deletions cut 1 base from V and 4 bases from J, with 4 bases between. From germline, CDR1 is GTSNPN and CDR2 SVGIG (reference sequence). CDR3: CAWSASYGYTF. CDR3 in DNA: TGTGCCTGGAGTGCCAGCTATGGCTACACCTTC.

This CDR3 reads CASSPRGLAGGGSETQYF. The CDR3 DNA reads TGTGCCAGCAGCCCCAGGGGACTAGCGGGAGGAGGTAGCGAGACCCAGTACTTC. This sequence joins TRBV2 and TRBJ2-5; 15 nucleotides agree with TRBD2. With 6 bases clipped from V and 5 bases from J, the junction kept 13 bases outside the gene matches. Looked up from germline, CDR1 is SNHLY and CDR2 is FYNNEI. The CDR3 length is 18 residues.

The chain recombines TRBV10-3 with TRBJ2-7; 7 bases are shared with TRBD1. The CDR3 extends over 16 amino acids. The junction had 11 bases not matched to a gene; V was cut back by 1 base and J by 5 bases. Germline lookup yields CDR1 ENHRY and CDR2 SYGVKD. CDR3 nucleotides: TGTGCCATCAGTGAGTTCAGGGTGGACAGGCTCCACGAGCAGTACTTC. Translated: CAISEFRVDRLHEQYF.

V usage is TRBV30 and J usage is TRBJ1-5; TRBD1 aligns across 7 bases. The germline V gene encodes CDR1 GTSNPN and CDR2 SVGIG (reference sequence). The CDR3 length is 14 residues. V lost 8 bases and J lost 0; bases outside the gene matches: 7. CDR3 in amino acids: CALSTGYSNQPQHF. DNA of the CDR3: TGTGCCCTATCGACAGGGTATAGCAATCAGCCCCAGCATTTT. Drawing the rest from reference TRBV30 and TRBJ1-5, the complete variable domain is SQTIHQWPATLVQPVGSPLSLECTVEGTSNPNLYWYRQAAGRGLQLLFYSVGIGQISSEVPQNLSASRPQDRQFILSSKKLLLSDSGFYLCALSTGYSNQPQHFGDGTRLSIL.

This chain links TRBV18 with TRBJ1-1, with a tentative D call TRBD1 (6 bases). This CDR3 comprises 15 residues. V was shortened by 6 bases and J by 1 base, with 15 bases between the two germline ends. CDR1 and CDR2 from the germline V gene are KGHSH and LQKENI. Here the CDR3 DNA reads TGTGCCAGCTCCCCGTCGGCGGGACAGAACACTGAAGCTTTCTTT. Its protein is CASSPSAGQNTEAFF.

This clone appeared once. The rearrangement uses TRBV11-3 and TRBJ2-7; the D gene could be TRBD1 or TRBD2 (5 bases each). V was trimmed by 0 bases and J by 6 bases, leaving 9 bases between them. The CDR3 has 13 amino acids. CDR1 is SGHNT, CDR2 YENEEA, per germline. CDR3 in amino acids: CASSLDWGSEQYF. CDR3 bases: TGTGCCAGCAGCTTAGACTGGGGGAGCGAGCAGTACTTC.

V gene TRBV29-1 combines with J gene TRBJ2-1, with D perhaps matching TRBD1 (8 bases). Trimming removed 6 bases from V and 0 bases from J, with 15 bases in between. Germline loops: CDR1 SQVTM, CDR2 ANQGSEA. The CDR3 sequence is 15 residues long. This CDR3 is CSVRGGTGSYNEQFF. CDR3 DNA: TGCAGCGTCAGGGGGGGGACAGGCTCCTACAATGAGCAGTTCTTC.

This sequence joins TRBV2 and TRBJ1-2; 7 bases fit TRBD1. Germline V gives CDR1 SNHLY, CDR2 FYNNEI. This CDR3 region has 15 residues. Losses at the gene ends were 6 bases for V and 1 base for J; bases not matched to a gene: 8. CDR3 region: CASRQTGTVNYGYTF. The CDR3, as DNA: TGTGCCAGCAGGCAGACCGGGACAGTTAACTATGGCTACACCTTC.

V is TRBV5-4 and J is TRBJ2-2; 11 bases are shared with TRBD1. V was clipped by 5 bases and J by 5 bases; unmatched bases: 11. Looked up from germline, CDR1 is SGHNT and CDR2 is YYREEE (reference sequence). The CDR3 consists of 17 residues. CDR3 DNA sequence: TGTGCCAGCAGTTACCCGGGACAGGGGGTCAAAACCGGGGAGCTGTTTTTT. Translation gives CASSYPGQGVKTGELFF.

This chain uses TRBV30 with TRBJ1-6; the match to TRBD1 covers 8 bases. Germline values: CDR1 GTSNPN, CDR2 SVGIG (reference sequence). This CDR3 has 15 residues. With 3 bases clipped from V and 5 bases from J, the junction kept 6 bases outside the gene matches. The CDR3 nucleotides are TGTGCCTGGAGGCCCCCGGACAGGGATAATTCACCCCTCCACTTT. It translates to CAWRPPDRDNSPLHF.

This chain joins TRBV18 and TRBJ1-1; 7 bases are a match to TRBD1. The CDR3 runs 14 residues. CDR1 and CDR2 from the germline V gene are KGHSH and LQKENI. With 5 bases clipped from V and 1 base from J, the junction kept 4 bases outside the gene matches. The CDR3 coding sequence is TGTGCCAGCTCAGCGGGACAGACGAACACTGAAGCTTTCTTT. Translated: CASSAGQTNTEAFF.